Below, 20 T cell receptor beta chains from the same sample are listed, as sequenced in a study of identical twins. Each CDR3 protein gets one entry after TCRdb re-called the 5' RACE reads with MiXCR. The sample has 690,000 or so distinct CDR3 sequences; 5.5% to 7.5% are singletons. The sample taken for sequencing was naive T cells sorted from blood. The source of these receptors is a man between 18 and 29 years old in good health.

Note on this clonotype: This may be a read error: a much more frequent sequence differs by one nucleotide. V and J are TRBV20-1 and TRBJ2-7; the match to TRBD1 covers 10 bases. V dropped 0 bases and J dropped 5; count of bases not matched to a gene: 13. The CDR3 has 17 amino acids. Germline assignment: CDR1 DFQATT and CDR2 SNEGSKA (reference sequence). The CDR3 DNA reads TGCAGTGCTAGAGATCGGGAGGGACCGACAGGGGGCCACGAGCAGTACTTC. This gives the protein CSARDREGPTGGHEQYF.

This clonotype was picked up many times. The chain couples TRBV9 to TRBJ2-7, with D perhaps TRBD2 (6 bases). Trimming shortened V by 0 bases and J by 3 bases, and 10 bases separated the two germline ends. Per germline, CDR1 SGDLS and CDR2 YYNGEE. This CDR3 is 14 amino acids long. This CDR3 reads CASSVETGGYEQYF. The CDR3 bases are TGTGCCAGCAGCGTAGAGACCGGGGGCTACGAGCAGTACTTC.

This clonotype was counted only a few times. The V gene is TRBV9, the J gene TRBJ2-1; a weak D match, TRBD1 (5 bases). CDR3 length equals 16 residues. V lost 0 bases and J lost 7, with 17 bases in between. Germline lookup yields CDR1 SGDLS and CDR2 YYNGEE. Written as DNA, the CDR3 is TGTGCCAGCAGCGTAGATTTAAAGGGGTTGGGGAATGAGCAGTTCTTC. Its translation is CASSVDLKGLGNEQFF.

Written as DNA, the CDR3 is TGTGCCAGCAGCCGAGGGGCGGGAGGGCCCAATGAGCAGTTCTTC. It codes for CASSRGAGGPNEQFF. This chain links TRBV3-1 with TRBJ2-1; 9 nucleotides line up with TRBD2. V was pared by 4 bases and J by 6 bases, with 7 bases of the junction left unmatched. Germline V gene sequence: CDR1 LGHDT, CDR2 YNNKEL (reference sequence). The CDR3 length is 15 residues.

This clonotype was found a few times. The rearrangement uses TRBV5-1 and TRBJ2-2, with 9 bases identical to TRBD2. From germline, CDR1 is SGHRS and CDR2 YFSETQ. V lost 4 bases, J lost 4 bases, and 5 bases stayed unmatched. The CDR3 loop spans 15 amino acids. The CDR3 bases are TGCGCCAGCAGCGCACCTAGCGGGGTCACCGGGGAGCTGTTTTTT. Translation: CASSAPSGVTGELFF.

This clonotype was observed many times. This rearrangement joins TRBV7-6 to TRBJ2-5, with D unclear. Germline CDR1 and CDR2: SGHVS and FNYEAQ. This CDR3 spans 14 amino acids. V lost 6 bases and J 0 bases, leaving 11 bases between the germline ends. In nucleotides, the CDR3 is TGTGCCAGCAGTACCGGAACCAACCAAGAGACCCAGTACTTC. Amino acids: CASSTGTNQETQYF. Full variable domain (missing parts from reference TRBV7-6 and TRBJ2-5): GAGVSQSPRYKVTKRGQDVALRCDPISGHVSLYWYRQALGQGPEFLTYFNYEAQQDKSGLPNDRFSAERPEGSISTLTIQRTEQRDSAMYRCASSTGTNQETQYFGPGTRLLVL.

V usage is TRBV11-2 and J usage is TRBJ2-2; D is ambiguous. The V and J ends lost 1 base and 0 bases respectively, with 12 bases between them. CDR1 is SGHAT and CDR2 is FQNNGV in the germline V gene. This CDR3 contains 17 residues. CDR3 protein: CASSLVPASTNTGELFF. CDR3 nucleotide sequence: TGTGCCAGCAGCTTAGTTCCCGCGTCGACGAACACCGGGGAGCTGTTTTTT.

This clonotype came up a few times. The V and J genes are TRBV6-1 and TRBJ2-7, with 15 bases that match TRBD2. Germline V lookup: CDR1 MNHNS, CDR2 SASEGT. The CDR3 length is 17 residues. V shed 7 bases, J shed 4 bases, and the junction held 11 bases outside the gene matches. CDR3 coding DNA: TGTGCCAGCAATCTGGGACTAGCGGGAGGCGGGAAATACGAGCAGTACTTC. Its protein product is CASNLGLAGGGKYEQYF.

Ten or more counts support this clonotype. The rearrangement uses TRBV7-8 and TRBJ2-1; 13 bases match TRBD2. CDR3 length: 16 residues. V was pared by 7 bases and J by 5 bases, with 8 bases of the junction left unmatched. Germline V gene data show CDR1 as SGHVS and CDR2 as FQNEAQ. CDR3 nucleotides: TGTGCCAGCACCACATGGACTAGCGGGAGCAACAATGAGCAGTTCTTC. Amino acids: CASTTWTSGSNNEQFF.

This clonotype was observed many times. This sequence joins TRBV6-2 or TRBV6-3 and TRBJ2-6; 8 nucleotides line up with TRBD1. V shed 6 bases, J shed 1 base, and the junction held 11 bases outside the gene matches. The CDR3 extends over 18 amino acids. Germline V CDR1 and CDR2: MNHEY, SVGEGT. The CDR3 coding sequence is TGTGCCAGCAGAACCCCGGGACAGGTTCCTTCTGGGGCCAACGTCCTGACTTTC. Residues: CASRTPGQVPSGANVLTF.

The chain carries TRBV4-2 and TRBJ2-3; D is unclear. V shed 1 base and J shed 0 bases, with 11 bases lying between them. The CDR3 has 16 amino acids. Germline V gene data show CDR1 as LGHNA and CDR2 as YNFKEQ. CDR3 coding DNA: TGTGCCAGCAGCCAAGGTCCCCTTCATAGCACAGATACGCAGTATTTT. Encoded protein: CASSQGPLHSTDTQYF.

The rearrangement joins TRBV3-1 to TRBJ2-1, with a weak D call TRBD2 (6 bases). The germline CDR1 and CDR2 sequences are LGHDT and YNNKEL (reference sequence). CDR3 length: 14 residues. V was trimmed by 0 bases and J by 9 bases, leaving 12 bases between them. The CDR3 DNA reads as TGTGCCAGCAGCCAAGAAACTAGCACCGGTGAGCAGTTCTTC. Amino acids: CASSQETSTGEQFF.

Many counts were recorded for this clonotype. The chain employs TRBV18 and TRBJ2-7; the match to TRBD2 covers 8 bases. V lost 2 bases to trimming and J lost 7 bases; unmatched junction nucleotides: 13. Germline V lookup: CDR1 KGHSH, CDR2 LQKENI. This CDR3 has 16 residues. The CDR3 DNA sequence: TGTGCCAGCTCACCAACGGCCAGCGGGGGCAGCGGGGAGCAGTACTTC. As protein: CASSPTASGGSGEQYF.

This clonotype was observed many times. This chain uses TRBV7-2 with TRBJ1-5; no reliable D call. The CDR3 totals 13 residues. From germline, CDR1 is SGHTA and CDR2 FQGNSA. Trimming stripped 0 bases from V and 8 bases from J, with 8 bases between. The CDR3 sequence: CASSLALSEPQHF. The CDR3 nucleotides read TGTGCCAGCAGCTTAGCGTTGTCGGAGCCCCAGCATTTT.

This clonotype was seen ten or more times. The chain is built from TRBV5-5 and TRBJ1-4; tentative D call: TRBD1 (5 bases). There are 13 residues in the CDR3. The germline CDR1 and CDR2 sequences are SGHKS and YYEKEE (reference sequence). The germline V and J ends were trimmed by 3 bases and 4 bases, with 7 bases remaining between them. This chain's CDR3 is CASSWGFNEKLFF. The CDR3 bases are TGTGCCAGCAGCTGGGGCTTTAATGAAAAACTGTTTTTT.

This sequence joins TRBV24-1 and TRBJ2-1; D remains unclear. Looked up from germline, CDR1 is KGHDR and CDR2 is SFDVKD. The CDR3 runs to 13 residues. Trimming left V 2 bases short and J 6 bases short, with 7 bases between. The DNA for the CDR3 is TGTGCCACCAGTGATTCCCCCGGCAATGAGCAGTTCTTC. It translates to CATSDSPGNEQFF.

CDR3 nucleotides: TGTGCCAGCAGTGAAGGTCGCGGAACCTACGAGCAGTACGTC. Protein: CASSEGRGTYEQYV. The rearrangement links TRBV6-1 to TRBJ2-7; D call uncertain. This CDR3 contains 14 residues. Germline V CDR1 and CDR2: MNHNS, SASEGT. V was pared by 1 base and J by 2 bases, with 9 bases between.

The genes are TRBV6-2 or TRBV6-3 and TRBJ2-2, with 10 bases matching TRBD2. Germline loops: CDR1 MNHEY, CDR2 SVGEGT. The J segment lost 0 bases and the V segment lost 4 bases, leaving 5 bases of the junction unmatched. CDR3 size: 17 residues. As DNA, the CDR3 is TGTGCCAGCAGTTTCAGCGGGAGGGCCGCGAACACCGGGGAGCTGTTTTTT. This gives the protein CASSFSGRAANTGELFF.

This clonotype was picked up many times. The CDR3 region is CASSQRWVNEQYF. The CDR3 DNA reads as TGTGCCAGCTCCCAGCGGTGGGTAAACGAGCAGTACTTC. The chain is built from TRBV6-1 and TRBJ2-7, with D perhaps TRBD2 (5 bases). Per the germline V gene, CDR1 is MNHNS and CDR2 is SASEGT. The germline V and J ends were trimmed by 8 bases and 5 bases, with 16 bases remaining between them. The CDR3 is 13 amino acids.

The CDR3 nucleotides read TGTGCCAGCCGTCCAGGGCCGAACCCTAATGAAAAACTGTTTTTT. Residues: CASRPGPNPNEKLFF. V is TRBV12-3 or TRBV12-4 and J is TRBJ1-4, with D perhaps TRBD1 (5 bases). V lost 8 bases and J lost 3, with 16 bases in between. The CDR3 sequence is 15 residues long.